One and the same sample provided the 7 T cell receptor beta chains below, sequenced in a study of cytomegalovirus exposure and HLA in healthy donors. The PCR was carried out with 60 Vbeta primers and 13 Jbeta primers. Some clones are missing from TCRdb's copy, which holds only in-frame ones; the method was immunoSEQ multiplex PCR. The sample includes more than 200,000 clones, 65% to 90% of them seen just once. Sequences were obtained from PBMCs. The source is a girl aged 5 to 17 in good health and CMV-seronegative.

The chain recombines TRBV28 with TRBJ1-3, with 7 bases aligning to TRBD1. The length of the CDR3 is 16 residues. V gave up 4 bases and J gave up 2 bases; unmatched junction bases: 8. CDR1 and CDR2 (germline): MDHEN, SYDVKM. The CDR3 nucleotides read TGTGCCAGCAGTTGGGACAGCCGAAGAACTGGAAACACCATATATTTT. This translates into CASSWDSRRTGNTIYF.

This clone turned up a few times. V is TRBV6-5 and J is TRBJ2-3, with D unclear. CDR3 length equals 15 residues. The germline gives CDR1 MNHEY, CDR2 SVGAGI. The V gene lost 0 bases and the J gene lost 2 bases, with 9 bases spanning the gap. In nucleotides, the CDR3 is TGTGCCAGCAGTTACTCTCTACGCTCCACAGATACGCAGTATTTT. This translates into CASSYSLRSTDTQYF.

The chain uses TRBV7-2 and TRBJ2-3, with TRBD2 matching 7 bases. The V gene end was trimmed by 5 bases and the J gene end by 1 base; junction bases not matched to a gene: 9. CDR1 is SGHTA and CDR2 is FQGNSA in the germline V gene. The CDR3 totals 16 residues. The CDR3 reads CASSPKVTSGTDTQYF. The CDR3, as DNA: TGTGCCAGCAGCCCCAAGGTCACTAGCGGCACAGATACGCAGTATTTT.

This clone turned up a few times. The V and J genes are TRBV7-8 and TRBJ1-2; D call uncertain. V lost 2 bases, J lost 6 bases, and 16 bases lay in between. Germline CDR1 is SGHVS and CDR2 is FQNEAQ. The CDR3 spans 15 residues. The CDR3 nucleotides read TGTGCCAGCAGCTTAACCCTACGACCTCGGGATGGCTACACCTTC. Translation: CASSLTLRPRDGYTF.

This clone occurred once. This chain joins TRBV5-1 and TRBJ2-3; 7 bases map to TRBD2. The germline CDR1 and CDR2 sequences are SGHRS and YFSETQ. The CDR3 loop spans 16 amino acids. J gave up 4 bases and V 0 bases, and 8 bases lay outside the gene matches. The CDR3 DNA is TGCGCCAGCAGCTTGGATTCTCTAGCGGTGGCAGATACGCAGTATTTT. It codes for CASSLDSLAVADTQYF. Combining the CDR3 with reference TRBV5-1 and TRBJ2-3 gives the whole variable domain KAGVTQTPRYLIKTRGQQVTLSCSPISGHRSVSWYQQTPGQGLQFLFEYFSETQRNKGNFPGRFSGRQFSNSRSEMNVSTLELGDSALYLCASSLDSLAVADTQYFGPGTRLTVL.

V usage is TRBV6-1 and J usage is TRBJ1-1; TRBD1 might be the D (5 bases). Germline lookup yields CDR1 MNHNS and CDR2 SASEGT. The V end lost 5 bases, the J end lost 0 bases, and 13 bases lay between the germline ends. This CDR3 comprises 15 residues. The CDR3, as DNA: TGTGCCAGCAGTTTGATCCAGGGCGTGAACACTGAAGCTTTCTTT. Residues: CASSLIQGVNTEAFF.

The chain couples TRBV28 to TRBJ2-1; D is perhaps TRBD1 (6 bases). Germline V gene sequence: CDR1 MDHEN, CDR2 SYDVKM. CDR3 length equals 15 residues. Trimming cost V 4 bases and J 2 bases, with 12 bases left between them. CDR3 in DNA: TGTGCCAGCAGTTCTCAGGGGATCCCCTACAATGAGCAGTTCTTC. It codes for CASSSQGIPYNEQFF.